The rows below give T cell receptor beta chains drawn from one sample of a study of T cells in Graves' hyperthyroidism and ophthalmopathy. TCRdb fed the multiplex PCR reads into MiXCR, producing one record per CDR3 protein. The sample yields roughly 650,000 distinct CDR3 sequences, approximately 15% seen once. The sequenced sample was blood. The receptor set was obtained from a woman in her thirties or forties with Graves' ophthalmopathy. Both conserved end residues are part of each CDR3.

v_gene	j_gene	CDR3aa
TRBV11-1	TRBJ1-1	CASRNKGDYTRNTEAFF
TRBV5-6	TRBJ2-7	CASSSRDRLFYEQYF
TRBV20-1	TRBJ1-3	CSARDVGGGSGNTIYF
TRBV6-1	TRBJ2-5	CASSGTRTRETQYF
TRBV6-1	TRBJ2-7	CASSTGTSGRAGEQYF
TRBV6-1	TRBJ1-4	CASDTGTGGEKLFF
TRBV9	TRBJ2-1	CASSVGAGGPLTLNEQFF
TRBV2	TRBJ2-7	CASSDAGTGGYEQYF
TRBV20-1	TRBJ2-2	CSARGGGVGELFF
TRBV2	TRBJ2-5	CASSASGQETQYF
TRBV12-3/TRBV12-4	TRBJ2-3	CASSLGDRMQPPDTQYF
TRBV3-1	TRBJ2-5	CASSLELRKVQETQYF
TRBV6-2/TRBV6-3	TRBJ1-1	CASSYSFAAPNTEAFF
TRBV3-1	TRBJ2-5	CASTHQGVSGETQYF
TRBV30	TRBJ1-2	CATSEGAGYTF
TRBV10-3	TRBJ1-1	CATSGGAGTEAFF
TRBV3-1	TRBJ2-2	CASSPKLAGSSTGELFF
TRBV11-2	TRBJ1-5	CASSSLSGHQQPQHF
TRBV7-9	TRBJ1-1	CASSLGVISTGDTEAFF
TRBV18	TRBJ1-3	CASSPGTGHSGNTIYF
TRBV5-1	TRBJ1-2	CASSLVRTGGYGYTF
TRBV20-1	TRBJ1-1	CSARPGGTGNTEAFF
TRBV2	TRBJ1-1	CASSTDTNTEAFF
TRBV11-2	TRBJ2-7	CASSMYGEQYF
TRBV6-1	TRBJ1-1	CASKPGQFASLNTEAFF
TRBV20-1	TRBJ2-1	CSETGGSYNEQFF
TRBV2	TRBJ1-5	CASSEHGTGNQPQHF
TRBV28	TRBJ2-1	CASSSGQGAGVKQFF
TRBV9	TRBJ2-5	CASSVGGGVRETQYF
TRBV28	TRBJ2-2	CASSLRLAANTGELFF
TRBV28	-	CATNLAAPGDSTDTQHF
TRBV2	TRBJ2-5	CASRAGTGGGQTQYF
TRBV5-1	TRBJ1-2	CASSFSEHNYGYTF
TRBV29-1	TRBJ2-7	CSVSGTPNEQYF
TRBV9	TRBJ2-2	CASSPWEGPGELFF
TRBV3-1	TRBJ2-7	CASSFSLAASYEQYF
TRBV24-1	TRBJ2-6	CATQSSGANVLTF
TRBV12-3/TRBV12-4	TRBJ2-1	CASSSGGVGNEQFF
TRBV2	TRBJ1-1	CASSDMTTNTEAFF
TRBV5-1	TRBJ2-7	CASSFRTSGPYEQYF
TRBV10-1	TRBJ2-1	CASGDRGFGGQFF
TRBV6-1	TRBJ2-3	CASSEVLAGGSTDTQYF
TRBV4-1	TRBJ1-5	CASSPPRGGGVDWPQHF
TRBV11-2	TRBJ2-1	CASSVSGGGYEQFF
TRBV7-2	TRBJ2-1	CASIGRGNEQFF